A single sample is the source of the 3 T cell receptor beta chains below, sequenced in a study of T-cell reconstitution after alpha-beta-depleted transplantation in children. A TCRbeta library incorporating unique molecular identifiers was prepared. TCRdb passed the PCR reads through MiXCR, listing each CDR3 protein once. The data show 600,000 to 700,000 distinct CDR3 sequences, with about 15% seen just once and 1.1% held by the top ten. Sequencing used PBMCs from the stem cell graft donor, obtained from the stem cell graft. The source of these receptors is a human donor who donated a stem cell graft to a child with acute myeloid leukemia.

This clonotype was counted at least ten times. The chain links TRBV5-1 to TRBJ2-3; possibly TRBD1 for D (6 bases). The CDR3 consists of 14 residues. Trimming removed 0 bases at V and 1 base at J, with 6 bases between. CDR1 is SGHRS, CDR2 YFSETQ, per germline. The CDR3 sequence: CASSLEGGTDTQYF. The CDR3 nucleotides are TGCGCCAGCAGCTTGGAGGGGGGCACAGATACGCAGTATTTT.

This clonotype has only a few counts. This rearrangement joins TRBV18 to TRBJ1-1; D uncertain. This CDR3 contains 13 residues. V was cut by 5 bases and J by 4 bases, with 11 bases left in between. The germline gives CDR1 KGHSH, CDR2 LQKENI. CDR3 in amino acids: CASSSEVGTEAFF. The CDR3 DNA follows: TGTGCCAGCTCATCAGAAGTGGGCACTGAAGCTTTCTTT. Drawing the rest from reference TRBV18 and TRBJ1-1, the complete variable domain is NAGVMQNPRHLVRRRGQEARLRCSPMKGHSHVYWYRQLPEEGLKFMVYLQKENIIDESGMPKERFSAEFPKEGPSILRIQQVVRGDSAAYFCASSSEVGTEAFFGQGTRLTVV.

The J gene is TRBJ2-7, the V gene TRBV6-2 or TRBV6-3, with D perhaps matching TRBD1 or TRBD2 (5 bases each). The CDR3 has 12 residues. Germline lookup yields CDR1 MNHEY and CDR2 SVGEGT. Trimming shortened V by 7 bases and J by 10 bases, and 17 bases separated the two germline ends. The CDR3 nucleotides are TGTGCCAGCACCTGGACCACAAGGGACCAGTACTTC. Protein sequence: CASTWTTRDQYF.